This T cell receptor beta chain was captured by sequencing in a study of blood T cell repertoires in COVID-19. Looking at the study overall: Researchers got acute and convalescent COVID-19 samples from the United States, Italy and Spain.

As processed by the authors: Scientists estimated how many nucleated cells there were by amplifying reference gene primers. Using immunoSEQ multiplex PCR, the repertoire was profiled, and TCRdb retains in-frame clones only, with some absent. V and J calls plus clone size are reproduced from that table; the DNA served to infer D and trimming. Of about 160,000 clones listed, over 70% are singletons. The material sequenced was peripheral blood. The receptor's source is an elderly woman with active or convalescent COVID-19.

The CDR3 sequence is CASSSDRDSGQPQHF. The CDR3 DNA sequence: TGTGCCAGCAGCTCTGACAGGGATTCGGGTCAGCCCCAGCATTTT. The chain has TRBV7-9 and TRBJ1-5; 7 nucleotides agree with TRBD1. The trim removed 4 bases at V and 6 bases at J, leaving 9 bases unmatched. The CDR3 sequence is 15 residues long. The germline V gene has CDR1 SEHNR and CDR2 FQNEAQ (reference sequence).